This T cell receptor beta chain derives from a study of CD8+ T cells in alopecia areata. Points from the study as a whole: Lesional tissue from the scalp (especially in alopecia totalis/universalis) showed higher clonality than normal scalp.

RNA was isolated and reverse transcribed to cDNA, the sequencing template. TCRdb's table, derived via immunoSEQ multiplex PCR, lists solely in-frame clones and lacks some. The sample gives around 140,000 clones, roughly 50% of which show up once; less than 8% is in the top ten. Per germline, CDR1 SGDLS and CDR2 YYNGEE. Trimming took off 0 bases at V and 6 bases at J, with 9 bases between the two ends. The CDR3 runs 13 residues. Peripheral blood samples and lesional scalp punch biopsies were obtained from alopecia areata patients. This clone showed up just a few times. Its antigen is unidentified. This clonotype was obtained from a human donor with alopecia areata. Specimen: CD4+ T cells sorted from blood. The chain carries TRBV9 and TRBJ1-2; D gene unclear. The CDR3 here is CASSVDQLNGYTF. Here the CDR3 DNA reads TGTGCCAGCAGCGTAGATCAATTGAATGGCTACACCTTC.